These 31 T cell receptor beta chains were all obtained from the same sample, sequenced in a study of vaccination and CD4 T cells after COVID-19. Cultured CD4+ T-cell DNA underwent Oncomine TCR Beta short-read sequencing. TCRdb re-derived calls from the PCR reads in MiXCR, one entry per CDR3 protein. The table has about 13,000 distinct CDR3 sequences, around 60% seen once; the top ten hold around 18%. These receptors lack a known antigen. The treatment: approximately 9-day PBMC culture with coronavirus spike peptide pools or control peptides (ViraFEST assay). The sequencing here drew on cultured CD4+ T cells from blood, taken after SARS-CoV-2 vaccination. These receptors came from a human donor with COVID-19.

The CDR3 sequence: CASSSAETQYF. The CDR3 DNA is TGTGCCAGCAGCTCAGCGGAGACCCAGTACTTC. The chain links TRBV7-2 to TRBJ2-5, with unresolved D. Germline CDR1 is SGHTA and CDR2 is FQGNSA. CDR3 length: 11 residues. The V end was cut by 4 bases, the J end by 5 bases, with 5 bases between.

The J gene is TRBJ1-6, the V gene TRBV12-3 or TRBV12-4; weak D call: TRBD1 (6 bases). Trimming cost V 5 bases and J 0 bases, with 8 bases left between them. This CDR3 has 15 amino acids. The CDR3 is CASSLGGSYNSPLHF. The CDR3 DNA reads TGTGCCAGCAGTCTAGGGGGCTCCTATAATTCACCCCTCCACTTT.

This clonotype was seen only a few times. The rearrangement links TRBV20-1 to TRBJ1-6, with D possibly being TRBD1 (6 bases). The CDR3 has 14 residues. Germline CDR1 reads DFQATT; CDR2 reads SNEGSKA (reference sequence). With 3 bases removed from V and 10 bases from J, the gap between germline ends came to 16 bases. The DNA of the CDR3 is TGCAGTGCTAGGACCCCAGGGGACATGTCACCCCTCCACTTT. Its protein is CSARTPGDMSPLHF.

This clonotype was observed a handful of times. J is TRBJ2-7 and V is TRBV21-1. TRBV21-1 counts as a pseudogene. CDR3 length equals 10 residues. CDR3 in amino acids: CASGRLEQYF. DNA of the CDR3: TGTGCCAGCGGACGATTAGAGCAGTACTTC.

The chain carries TRBV11-3 and TRBJ1-1, with D perhaps TRBD1 (6 bases). The CDR3 totals 16 residues. Trimming cost V 5 bases and J 4 bases, with 20 bases left between them. Germline V gene lookup returns CDR1 SGHNT and CDR2 YENEEA. The CDR3 reads CASSPAEGGVLTEAFF. In nucleotides, the CDR3 is TGTGCCAGCAGCCCCGCGGAGGGGGGGGTCCTCACTGAAGCTTTCTTT.

V usage is TRBV4-1 and J usage is TRBJ1-2, with 8 bases that match TRBD1. The ends lost 3 bases at V and 8 bases at J; junction bases unmatched: 11. The CDR3 loop spans 15 amino acids. Germline values: CDR1 MGHRA, CDR2 YSYEKL. CDR3 sequence (DNA): TGCGCCAGCAGCCAGCGGACAGGGCCATTCGTCGGCTACACCTTC. This codes for CASSQRTGPFVGYTF.

This sequence joins TRBV6-5 and TRBJ2-7; D might be TRBD2 (5 bases). Deletions cut 0 bases from V and 3 bases from J, with 6 bases between. Germline CDR1 is MNHEY and CDR2 is SVGAGI. This CDR3 has 13 amino acids. The CDR3 DNA follows: TGTGCCAGCAGTTACTCGGAGGTCTACGAGCAGTACTTC. Translating gives CASSYSEVYEQYF.

This clonotype was observed a handful of times. The CDR3 region is CASSQNWRGETQYF. CDR3 DNA: TGTGCCAGCAGCCAGAATTGGCGGGGAGAGACCCAGTACTTC. The V call is TRBV6-1, the J call TRBJ2-5, with D possibly being TRBD2 (6 bases). Germline V CDR1 and CDR2: MNHNS, SASEGT. V shed 6 bases and J shed 4 bases, with 15 bases lying between them. This CDR3 has 14 residues.

The gene calls are TRBV7-2 and TRBJ1-5, with TRBD1 as a possible D gene (6 bases). Germline V CDR1 and CDR2: SGHTA, FQGNSA. There are 13 residues in the CDR3. V was cut by 5 bases and J by 10 bases, with 15 bases left in between. DNA of the CDR3: TGTGCCAGCAGCCTAACAACAGGGAGACCCCAGCATTTT. This translates into CASSLTTGRPQHF.

This clonotype was detected a few times. This rearrangement joins TRBV20-1 to TRBJ1-2, with no clear D. Germline V CDR1 and CDR2: DFQATT, SNEGSKA (reference sequence). Trimming removed 2 bases at V and 7 bases at J, with 5 bases between. The CDR3 sequence is 10 residues long. The CDR3 DNA reads TGCAGTGCTAGACAAGTTGGCTACACCTTC. Its protein product is CSARQVGYTF.

The rearrangement links TRBV6-4 to TRBJ1-1; unclear D gene. This CDR3 comprises 14 residues. Trimming removed 4 bases at V and 2 bases at J, with 11 bases between. CDR1 MRHNA and CDR2 SNTAGT come from the germline V gene. DNA of the CDR3: TGTGCCAGCAGTGTCTCACCGGGAAACACTGAAGCTTTCTTT. Protein product: CASSVSPGNTEAFF.

This chain uses TRBV30 with TRBJ2-7; D may be TRBD1 or TRBD2 (7 bases each). V was cut by 2 bases and J by 6 bases, with 23 bases left in between. From germline, CDR1 is GTSNPN and CDR2 SVGIG (reference sequence). The CDR3 covers 16 residues. CDR3 protein: CAWSFGIGRGGSEQYF. The CDR3 region has the DNA TGTGCCTGGAGTTTCGGGATTGGCAGGGGGGGAAGCGAGCAGTACTTC.

The rearrangement uses TRBV24-1 and TRBJ2-2, with D possibly TRBD1 on 6 matching bases. Between the trimmed V and J ends, which lost 8 bases and 1 base, there was a span of 19 bases. CDR1 is KGHDR and CDR2 is SFDVKD in the germline V gene. The CDR3 is 17 amino acids. The CDR3 here is CATMQVRGARNTGELFF. The CDR3 region has the DNA TGTGCCACCATGCAGGTCAGGGGTGCAAGGAACACCGGGGAGCTGTTTTTT.

The table lists this clonotype with a count of one. V is TRBV10-3 and J is TRBJ2-3; 9 bases are shared with TRBD1. The CDR3 totals 15 residues. Germline trimming cut 6 bases from V and 2 bases from J; bases unmatched to any gene: 6. Germline V lookup: CDR1 ENHRY, CDR2 SYGVKD. This chain's CDR3 is CAIRGQGRDTDTQYF. In DNA form, the CDR3 reads TGTGCCATCAGAGGACAGGGGAGAGACACAGATACGCAGTATTTT.

The sample holds a few counts of this clonotype. The chain links TRBV2 to TRBJ1-5; D remains unclear. The germline gives CDR1 SNHLY, CDR2 FYNNEI. This CDR3 is built from 13 residues. Trimming removed 4 bases at V and 6 bases at J, with 10 bases between. CDR3 region: CASSVHFTQPQHF. CDR3 coding DNA: TGTGCCAGCAGTGTCCATTTCACTCAGCCCCAGCATTTT. Combining the CDR3 with reference TRBV2 and TRBJ1-5 gives the whole variable domain EPEVTQTPSHQVTQMGQEVILRCVPISNHLYFYWYRQILGQKVEFLVSFYNNEISEKSEIFDDQFSVERPDGSNFTLKIRSTKLEDSAMYFCASSVHFTQPQHFGDGTRLSIL.

This sequence joins TRBV5-1 and TRBJ1-2; tentative D call: TRBD1 (5 bases). The CDR3 is 13 amino acids. Germline V gene lookup returns CDR1 SGHRS and CDR2 YFSETQ. Trimming took off 4 bases at V and 6 bases at J, with 13 bases between the two ends. Here the CDR3 DNA reads TGCGCCAGCAGCACTCACTCAGGGAATGGCTACACCTTC. Translating it yields CASSTHSGNGYTF.

The chain couples TRBV6-1 to TRBJ2-7; 15 bases match TRBD2. Trimming at V came to 6 bases and at J to 1 base, leaving 7 bases not matched to a gene. The CDR3 totals 17 residues. Germline CDR1 MNHNS, CDR2 SASEGT. This CDR3 is CASSLGTSGGYSYEQYF. Written as DNA, the CDR3 is TGTGCCAGCAGCTTAGGGACTAGCGGGGGGTATTCCTACGAGCAGTACTTC.

The chain carries TRBV29-1 and TRBJ1-2; 7 bases agree with TRBD1. The CDR3 totals 12 residues. The germline V gene encodes CDR1 SQVTM and CDR2 ANQGSEA. V lost 6 bases to trimming and J lost 4 bases; unmatched junction nucleotides: 5. The CDR3 DNA is TGCAGCGTAGGGGACAGCTCCTATGGCTACACCTTC. Translation: CSVGDSSYGYTF.

This chain uses TRBV27 with TRBJ2-3; 8 bases match TRBD2. Germline CDR1 and CDR2: MNHEY and SMNVEV (reference sequence). CDR3 size: 17 residues. Germline trimming cut 7 bases from V and 0 bases from J; bases unmatched to any gene: 12. CDR3 in DNA: TGTGCCAGCAAGATCTTAGCGGGGCGATCTAGCACAGATACGCAGTATTTT. Translating gives CASKILAGRSSTDTQYF.

In its sample, this clonotype was seen a few times. Written as DNA, the CDR3 is TGTGCCAGCAGCAAAGCCATTGAGGGCAGGCGGAGTGAGACCCAGTACTTC. It yields the protein CASSKAIEGRRSETQYF. The chain recombines TRBV21-1 with TRBJ2-5; the D call in the table, TRBD2, was not verified against the DNA. TRBV21-1 is labeled a pseudogene. CDR3 length: 17 amino acids.

This clonotype was counted a few times. The chain recombines TRBV2 with TRBJ2-5, with D perhaps matching TRBD2 (6 bases). Trimming cost V 8 bases and J 3 bases, with 10 bases left between them. Germline assignment: CDR1 SNHLY and CDR2 FYNNEI. This CDR3 contains 12 residues. The CDR3 spells CASAREKETQYF. CDR3 coding DNA: TGTGCCAGCGCCCGGGAGAAAGAGACCCAGTACTTC. Full variable domain (remainder filled in from reference TRBV2 and TRBJ2-5): EPEVTQTPSHQVTQMGQEVILRCVPISNHLYFYWYRQILGQKVEFLVSFYNNEISEKSEIFDDQFSVERPDGSNFTLKIRSTKLEDSAMYFCASAREKETQYFGPGTRLLVL.

This clonotype has more than one count but fewer than ten. The chain links TRBV6-1 to TRBJ1-2; 9 nucleotides align to TRBD1. Trimming took 4 bases from V and 8 from J; bases not matched to a gene: 11. Germline loops: CDR1 MNHNS, CDR2 SASEGT. The CDR3 contains 15 residues. The CDR3: CASSGSIGTGYGYTF. The CDR3 DNA is TGTGCCAGCAGTGGTTCAATTGGGACAGGGTACGGCTACACCTTC.

The V call is TRBV12-3 or TRBV12-4, the J call TRBJ1-1; 12 bases fit TRBD1. The CDR3 has 15 amino acids. V was pared by 7 bases and J by 3 bases, with 6 bases of the junction left unmatched. The CDR3 DNA sequence: TGTGCCAGCAACCGGGGACAGGGGGCGCACACTGAAGCTTTCTTT. Translation: CASNRGQGAHTEAFF.

This rearrangement joins TRBV7-2 to TRBJ2-2, with TRBD1 as a possible D gene (6 bases). Looked up from germline, CDR1 is SGHTA and CDR2 is FQGNSA. The germline V and J ends were trimmed by 5 bases and 4 bases, with 11 bases remaining between them. CDR3 size: 14 residues. The CDR3 DNA sequence: TGTGCCAGCAGCCGACAGGCAACCACCGGGGAGCTGTTTTTT. It translates to CASSRQATTGELFF.

The chain's CDR3 is CASRKSSYEQYF. CDR3 nucleotides: TGTGCCAGCAGGAAGTCCTCCTACGAGCAGTACTTC. The chain has TRBV6-1 and TRBJ2-7; no reliable D call. The CDR3 has 12 amino acids. The V gene lost 6 bases and the J gene lost 0 bases, with 6 bases spanning the gap. The germline gives CDR1 MNHNS, CDR2 SASEGT.

J is TRBJ2-3 and V is TRBV28; perhaps TRBD1 as D (7 bases). Germline CDR1 reads MDHEN; CDR2 reads SYDVKM. V dropped 6 bases and J dropped 0 bases, with 13 bases sitting between them. The CDR3 is 15 amino acids. CDR3 loop: CASRLEGASTDTQYF. CDR3 DNA: TGTGCCAGCAGGTTGGAGGGGGCGAGCACAGATACGCAGTATTTT.

This chain joins TRBV7-2 and TRBJ2-5; perhaps TRBD2 as D (7 bases). The V and J ends lost 1 base and 5 bases respectively, with 17 bases between them. This CDR3 has 16 amino acids. In germline, CDR1 is SGHTA, CDR2 FQGNSA. CDR3: CASSLGGVRGAETQYF. The CDR3, as DNA: TGTGCCAGCAGCTTAGGCGGCGTTCGGGGGGCGGAGACCCAGTACTTC.

This clonotype was picked up one time. V and J are TRBV5-6 and TRBJ2-1; maybe TRBD2 (6 bases). CDR1 and CDR2 from the germline V gene are SGHDT and YYEEEE. CDR3 length: 15 residues. Trimming removed 2 bases from V and 3 bases from J, with 12 bases in between. The CDR3 region is CASSFLGGNYNEQFF. The CDR3 nucleotides are TGTGCCAGCAGCTTTTTGGGGGGAAACTACAATGAGCAGTTCTTC.

This clonotype appeared a few times. The V call is TRBV5-4, the J call TRBJ1-6; a weak D match, TRBD1 (5 bases). V was shortened by 0 bases and J by 9 bases, with 25 bases between the two germline ends. The V gene's germline CDR1 is SGHNT and CDR2 YYREEE (reference sequence). There are 19 residues in the CDR3. As DNA, the CDR3 is TGTGCCAGCAGCTTGGGAGAGGGACCTTCGATAGACTCTGGTTCACCCCTCCACTTT. It yields the protein CASSLGEGPSIDSGSPLHF.

This clonotype was seen only a few times. This rearrangement joins TRBV6-1 to TRBJ2-3, with 7 bases matching TRBD1. The CDR3 totals 15 residues. Germline V gene data show CDR1 as MNHNS and CDR2 as SASEGT. The ends lost 2 bases at V and 4 bases at J; junction bases unmatched: 6. The CDR3 loop reads CASSEIGGKADTQYF. As DNA, the CDR3 is TGTGCCAGCAGTGAAATAGGGGGCAAAGCAGATACGCAGTATTTT.

This clonotype was counted only a few times. The rearrangement joins TRBV24-1 to TRBJ1-2; D gene unclear. The V gene lost 3 bases and the J gene lost 3 bases, with 4 bases spanning the gap. CDR1 and CDR2 from the germline V gene are KGHDR and SFDVKD. CDR3 length: 12 residues. CDR3 amino acids: CATSDPDYGYTF. The CDR3 DNA is TGTGCCACCAGTGATCCAGACTATGGCTACACCTTC.